One and the same sample provided the 23 T cell receptor beta chains below, sequenced in a study of human CD8 memory T cell subsets. Scientists made TCR beta libraries using UMI-labeled 5' RACE. TCRdb reprocessed the 5' RACE reads and keeps a single row for each CDR3 protein, giving no DNA. This sample's clone table lists some 17,000 distinct CDR3 sequences. The sample taken for sequencing was CD8+ stem-like memory T cells (TSCM and TCM) sorted from PBMCs. Subset reported: stem-like memory CD8 T cells (TSTEM), CCR7+ PD-1- TIGIT-. All receptors derive from a human donor in good health.

The chain carries TRBV7-9 and TRBJ1-5; with no DNA, the TCRdb D assignment of TRBD1 cannot be verified. Germline CDR1 and CDR2: SEHNR and FQNEAQ (reference sequence). This CDR3 spans 16 amino acids. The CDR3 protein is CASSSTTGHSNQPQHF.

This chain links TRBV19 with TRBJ2-7; TCRdb calls TRBD2, which cannot be checked without DNA. Germline V lookup: CDR1 LNHDA, CDR2 SQIVND (reference sequence). The CDR3 spans 13 residues. CDR3 sequence: CASSTGLAGEQYF.

The chain recombines TRBV5-6 with TRBJ2-3; TCRdb calls TRBD2, which cannot be checked without DNA. The CDR3 contains 16 residues. The germline V gene has CDR1 SGHDT and CDR2 YYEEEE. CDR3 in amino acids: CASSLPTSELTDTQYF.

V usage is TRBV19 and J usage is TRBJ2-2; TCRdb gives TRBD1 as the D gene, but with no DNA this cannot be confirmed. Germline values: CDR1 LNHDA, CDR2 SQIVND (reference sequence). This CDR3 is 13 amino acids long. The CDR3 spells CASTIVGAGELFF.

According to its frequency, this clonotype is medium-sized. The rearrangement links TRBV4-3 to TRBJ1-6. The CDR3 sequence is 18 residues long. CDR1 is LGHNA and CDR2 is YSLEER in the germline V gene. CDR3 sequence reads: CASSQEMAASSYNSPLHF.

This chain links TRBV20-1 with TRBJ1-1. This CDR3 contains 11 residues. The germline V gene encodes CDR1 DFQATT and CDR2 SNEGSKA (reference sequence). The CDR3 loop reads CSARDLIEAFF.

The J gene is TRBJ2-1, the V gene TRBV16; as DNA is missing, the TRBD2 call by TCRdb cannot be tested. CDR1 is KGHSY, CDR2 FQNENV, per germline. The CDR3 covers 15 residues. CDR3: CASSQSSGSRNEQFF.

The rearrangement uses TRBV7-9 and TRBJ2-5; the TRBD1 assignment by TCRdb is unverifiable without DNA. The CDR3 runs 16 residues. CDR1 and CDR2 from the germline V gene are SEHNR and FQNEAQ (reference sequence). CDR3 amino acids: CASSNTGTGVSETQYF.

The gene calls are TRBV6-2 or TRBV6-3 and TRBJ2-3; the D call of TRBD1 rests on TCRdb alone, since no DNA is present to check it. The CDR3 is 17 amino acids. CDR1 and CDR2 (germline): MNHEY, SVGEGT. This CDR3 reads CASSPGTGNRGVDTQYF.

The gene calls are TRBV7-2 and TRBJ1-1; the D gene TCRdb calls, TRBD1, cannot be checked with no DNA. CDR1 is SGHTA, CDR2 FQGNSA, per germline. The CDR3 spans 16 residues. CDR3 region: CASSSGPPDMNTEAFF.

The genes are TRBV7-9 and TRBJ2-1; no DNA is available, so the TRBD2 call from TCRdb remains unchecked. Germline V gives CDR1 SEHNR, CDR2 FQNEAQ (reference sequence). The CDR3 length is 15 residues. The CDR3 protein is CASTDVGGPYNEQFF.

The V and J genes are TRBV7-9 and TRBJ2-7; TCRdb proposes TRBD1, but this gene call is untestable without DNA. The CDR3 is 12 amino acids. Germline CDR1 is SEHNR and CDR2 is FQNEAQ (reference sequence). The CDR3 loop is CASSLPQGEQYF.

The rearrangement joins TRBV11-1 to TRBJ1-5; the D call from TCRdb, TRBD1, cannot be confirmed without DNA. In germline, CDR1 is SGHAT, CDR2 FQDESV (reference sequence). The CDR3 runs 14 residues. CDR3 region: CASSLRDSNQPQHF.

The chain has TRBV9 and TRBJ2-1; checking the TCRdb D call of TRBD1 is not possible without DNA. Germline values: CDR1 SGDLS, CDR2 YYNGEE. The CDR3 loop spans 14 amino acids. The CDR3 here is CASSGGTAYNEQFF.

The chain has TRBV19 and TRBJ2-7; the TCRdb call, TRBD1, lacks DNA for checking. The CDR3 has 15 amino acids. Germline CDR1 and CDR2: LNHDA and SQIVND (reference sequence). CDR3 protein: CASSDRTGGNYEQYF.

The V call is TRBV5-5, the J call TRBJ1-5; TCRdb's D gene call, TRBD1, goes unchecked for lack of DNA. CDR1 is SGHKS and CDR2 is YYEKEE in the germline V gene (reference sequence). The CDR3 extends over 15 amino acids. The CDR3 sequence is CASSIGSGGGQPQHF.

The CDR3 spells CASRADPRRAFF. The chain links TRBV10-2 to TRBJ1-1. Germline loops: CDR1 WSHSY, CDR2 SAAADI. This CDR3 contains 12 residues.

This chain joins TRBV9 and TRBJ1-5; lacking DNA, the TRBD1 call made by TCRdb goes unchecked. CDR3 length: 13 amino acids. The V gene's germline CDR1 is SGDLS and CDR2 YYNGEE. This CDR3 is CASSVNPGQPQHF.

This clonotype is classed as medium-sized by frequency. This chain joins TRBV3-1 and TRBJ2-5; TCRdb indicates TRBD1, and absent DNA this call remains unverified. Per the germline V gene, CDR1 is LGHDT and CDR2 is YNNKEL (reference sequence). The CDR3 is made up of 15 amino acids. CDR3 sequence reads: CASSQEGQDVETQYF.

This chain uses TRBV10-2 with TRBJ2-7; TCRdb's assignment of TRBD2 cannot be checked, as there is no DNA. Per germline, CDR1 WSHSY and CDR2 SAAADI. This CDR3 is built from 16 residues. CDR3 protein: CASSESPSGYSYEQYF.

The rearrangement uses TRBV29-1 and TRBJ2-1; TCRdb selects TRBD1, and the lack of DNA leaves this call unchecked. CDR1 is SQVTM and CDR2 is ANQGSEA in the germline V gene. The CDR3 is 16 residues long. The CDR3 is CSVTGTAKENYNEQFF.

The V and J genes are TRBV7-9 and TRBJ2-1; there is no DNA to check the TCRdb D call of TRBD1. In germline, CDR1 is SEHNR, CDR2 FQNEAQ (reference sequence). The CDR3 is 15 amino acids. CDR3 loop: CASSPTLSGDNEQFF.

This clonotype is medium-sized by frequency. This chain joins TRBV11-2 and TRBJ1-1; the D call from TCRdb, TRBD1, cannot be confirmed without DNA. In germline, CDR1 is SGHAT, CDR2 FQNNGV. The CDR3 consists of 15 residues. The CDR3 sequence is CASSSPGQGDFEAFF.